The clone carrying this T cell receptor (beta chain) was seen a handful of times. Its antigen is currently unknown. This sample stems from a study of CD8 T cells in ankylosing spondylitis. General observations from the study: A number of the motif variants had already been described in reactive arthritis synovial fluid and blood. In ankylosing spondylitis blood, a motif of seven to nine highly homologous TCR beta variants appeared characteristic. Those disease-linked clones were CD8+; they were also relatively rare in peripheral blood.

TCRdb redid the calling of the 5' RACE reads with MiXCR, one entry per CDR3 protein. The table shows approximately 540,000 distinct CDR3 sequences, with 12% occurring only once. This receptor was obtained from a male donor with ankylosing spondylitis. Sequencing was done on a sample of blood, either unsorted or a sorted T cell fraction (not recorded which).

The CDR3 is CASRTSLAGRFDSPLHF. In DNA, the CDR3 is TGTGCCAGCAGAACCTCGTTGGCAGGGAGATTTGATTCACCCCTCCACTTT. This rearrangement joins TRBV7-9 to TRBJ1-6; D possibly corresponds to TRBD1 (5 bases). CDR1 is SEHNR and CDR2 is FQNEAQ in the germline V gene (reference sequence). Trimming pared 6 bases from V and 8 bases from J, leaving 23 bases between. The CDR3 length is 17 residues.